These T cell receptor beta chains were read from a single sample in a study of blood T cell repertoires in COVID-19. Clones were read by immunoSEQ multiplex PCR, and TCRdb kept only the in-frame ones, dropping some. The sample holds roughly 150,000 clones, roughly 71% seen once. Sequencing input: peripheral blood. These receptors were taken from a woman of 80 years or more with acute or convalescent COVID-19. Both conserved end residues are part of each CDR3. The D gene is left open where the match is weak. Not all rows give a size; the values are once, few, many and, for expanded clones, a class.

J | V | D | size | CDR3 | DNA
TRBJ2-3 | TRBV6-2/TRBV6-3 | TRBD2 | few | CASSYSIGLAGGRTDTQYF | TGTGCCAGCAGTTACTCGATAGGACTAGCGGGGGGTCGCACAGATACGCAGTATTTT
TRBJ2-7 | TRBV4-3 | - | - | CASSQGKSSYEQYF | TGCGCCAGCAGCCAAGGAAAGAGCTCCTACGAGCAGTACTTC
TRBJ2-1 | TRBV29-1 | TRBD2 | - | CSVDEGSGAYNEQFF | TGCAGCGTTGATGAGGGTAGCGGGGCCTACAATGAGCAGTTCTTC
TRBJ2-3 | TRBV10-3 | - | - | CAISDQDRAGAQYF | TGTGCCATCAGTGACCAGGACCGCGCGGGCGCGCAGTATTTT
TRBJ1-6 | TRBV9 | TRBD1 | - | CASSASGQVNSPLHF | TGTGCCAGCAGCGCTTCCGGACAGGTTAATTCACCCCTCCACTTT
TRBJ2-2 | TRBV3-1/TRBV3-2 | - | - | CASSQAVVGELFF | TGTGCCAGCAGCCAAGCGGTGGTCGGGGAGCTGTTTTTT
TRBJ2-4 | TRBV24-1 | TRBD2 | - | CATSDTGGGIQYF | TGTGCCACCAGTGACACAGGCGGGGGCATTCAGTACTTC
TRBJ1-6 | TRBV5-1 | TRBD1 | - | CASRPGTFIGQGASDSPLHF | TGCGCCAGCAGGCCTGGGACTTTCATAGGACAGGGGGCTTCGGATTCACCCCTCCACTTT
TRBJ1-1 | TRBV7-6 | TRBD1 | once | CASRRQGDTEAFF | TGTGCCAGCAGGAGGCAGGGGGACACTGAAGCTTTCTTT
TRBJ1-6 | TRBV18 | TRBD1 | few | CASSPGQGGNSPLHF | TGTGCCAGCTCGCCTGGACAGGGAGGAAATTCACCCCTCCACTTT
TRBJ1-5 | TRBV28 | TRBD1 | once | CASSPGRGLKGNQPQHF | TGTGCCAGCAGTCCCGGCAGGGGGCTTAAAGGCAATCAGCCCCAGCATTTT
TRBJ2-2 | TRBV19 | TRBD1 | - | CASSRGTGVPGELFF | TGTGCCAGTAGTAGAGGGACAGGGGTGCCCGGGGAGCTGTTTTTT
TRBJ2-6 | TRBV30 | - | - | CAWSPRAGLAGANVLTF | TGTGCCTGGAGTCCACGGGCGGGTTTGGCTGGGGCCAACGTCCTGACTTTC
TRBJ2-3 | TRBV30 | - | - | CAWSGDYTDTQYF | TGTGCCTGGAGCGGAGACTACACAGATACGCAGTATTTT
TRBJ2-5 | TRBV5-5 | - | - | CASSGHPQETQYF | TGTGCCAGCAGCGGACACCCCCAAGAGACCCAGTACTTC
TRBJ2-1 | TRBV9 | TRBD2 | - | CASSVGGSVGNEQFF | TGTGCCAGCAGCGTAGGCGGGAGTGTCGGCAATGAGCAGTTCTTC
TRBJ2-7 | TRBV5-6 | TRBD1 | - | CASSLNIVGTGLEQYF | TGTGCCAGCAGCTTGAACATCGTCGGGACAGGGCTCGAGCAGTACTTC
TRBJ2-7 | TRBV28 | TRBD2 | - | CASSSPSGGAGEQYF | TGTGCCAGCAGTTCCCCAAGCGGGGGGGCGGGTGAGCAGTACTTC
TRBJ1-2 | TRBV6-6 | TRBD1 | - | CASSQGTGSHGYTF | TGTGCCAGCAGTCAGGGGACAGGGTCTCATGGCTACACCTTC
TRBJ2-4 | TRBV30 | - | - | CAWTTSGGAKNIQYF | TGTGCCTGGACTACCTCCGGGGGAGCCAAAAACATTCAGTACTTC
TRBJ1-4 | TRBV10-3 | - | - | CAISAVFGATNEKLFF | TGTGCCATCAGTGCTGTTTTCGGAGCAACTAATGAAAAACTGTTTTTT
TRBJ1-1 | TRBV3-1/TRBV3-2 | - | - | CASSPTTRTENTEAFF | TGTGCCAGCAGCCCGACAACCCGGACAGAGAACACTGAAGCTTTCTTT
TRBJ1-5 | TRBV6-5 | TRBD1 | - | CASGDRGGNQPQHF | TGTGCCAGCGGGGACAGGGGAGGCAATCAGCCCCAGCATTTT
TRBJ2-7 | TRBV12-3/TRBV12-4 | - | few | CASSYGHEQYF | TGTGCCAGCAGTTATGGGCACGAGCAGTACTTC
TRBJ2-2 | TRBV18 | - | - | CASSPGQTNTGELFF | TGTGCCAGCTCACCAGGGCAGACGAACACCGGGGAGCTGTTTTTT
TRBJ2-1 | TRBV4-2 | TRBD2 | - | CASSLGGGNNEQFF | TGTGCCAGCAGCCTGGGCGGGGGGAACAATGAGCAGTTCTTC
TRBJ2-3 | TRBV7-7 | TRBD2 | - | CASSLASGRPDTQYF | TGTGCCAGCAGCCTGGCTAGCGGGAGACCAGATACGCAGTATTTT
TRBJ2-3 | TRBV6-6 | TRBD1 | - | CASSPPGQANTDTQYF | TGTGCCAGCAGCCCCCCGGGACAGGCTAACACAGATACGCAGTATTTT
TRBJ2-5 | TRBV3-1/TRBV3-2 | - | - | CARIGVGGPGETQYF | TGTGCCAGAATTGGTGTGGGGGGGCCAGGAGAGACCCAGTACTTC
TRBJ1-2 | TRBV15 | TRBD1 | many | CATSRGTGENYGYTF | TGTGCCACCAGCAGGGGGACAGGGGAGAACTATGGCTACACCTTC
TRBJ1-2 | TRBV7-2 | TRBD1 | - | CASSPDRARAYGYTF | TGTGCCAGCAGCCCCGACAGGGCTAGGGCCTATGGCTACACCTTC
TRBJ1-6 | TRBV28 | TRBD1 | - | CASSSGGSPLHF | TGTGCCAGCAGTTCAGGGGGTTCACCCCTCCACTTT
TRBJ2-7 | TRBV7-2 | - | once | CASSFSGQSSYEQYF | TGTGCCAGCAGCTTCTCCGGACAGAGCTCCTACGAGCAGTACTTC
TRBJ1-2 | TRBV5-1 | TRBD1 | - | CASSLVTGGENTF | TGCGCCAGCAGCTTGGTGACAGGGGGCGAGAACACCTTC
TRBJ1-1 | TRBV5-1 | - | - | CASSWGVGADLNTEAFF | TGCGCCAGCAGCTGGGGGGTTGGGGCAGATTTGAACACTGAAGCTTTCTTT
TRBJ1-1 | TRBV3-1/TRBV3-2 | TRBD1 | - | CASSHNRGTTEAFF | TGTGCCAGCAGCCACAACAGGGGGACGACTGAAGCTTTCTTT
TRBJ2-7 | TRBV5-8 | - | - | CASSLGQGIFYEQYF | TGTGCCAGCAGCTTGGGCCAGGGGATCTTTTACGAGCAGTACTTC
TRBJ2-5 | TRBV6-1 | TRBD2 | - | CASSGVTSGDLQETQYF | TGTGCCAGCAGTGGTGTAACTAGCGGGGACCTCCAAGAGACCCAGTACTTC
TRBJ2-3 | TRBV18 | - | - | CASSPGGDTQYF | TGTGCCAGCTCACCGGGCGGGGATACGCAGTATTTT